These T cell receptor beta chains were read from a single sample in a study of T-cell reconstitution after alpha-beta-depleted transplantation in children. TCRdb used MiXCR to reprocess the PCR reads, holding one entry per CDR3 protein. The sample shows hundreds of thousands of distinct CDR3 sequences, roughly 15% of them seen only once. The specimen comprised PBMCs, mostly from graft donor cells, sampled 360 days after TCRalphabeta/CD19-depleted stem cell transplant. These receptors were obtained from a male patient under 18 who had a stem cell transplant for acute lymphoblastic leukemia, so the T cells may come from the graft donor. Both conserved end residues are part of each CDR3. The D gene is left open where the match is weak. Size is stated for part of the rows, as once, few or many counts, or as a class when the clone is expanded.

v_call	d_call	j_call	clone_size	cdr3_nt	cdr3_aa
TRBV12-3/TRBV12-4	NA	TRBJ2-7	many	TGTGCCAGCAGTTTCGGCGGGGAGACCTACGAGCAGTACTTC	CASSFGGETYEQYF
TRBV12-3/TRBV12-4	NA	TRBJ1-1	NA	TGTGCCAGCAGGCCCCGGGCGGGGGGGAACACTGAAGCTTTCTTT	CASRPRAGGNTEAFF
TRBV7-3	NA	TRBJ2-1	NA	TGTGCCAGCCGAAAGGCGGGAAGCTACAGTGAGCAGTTCTTC	CASRKAGSYSEQFF
TRBV6-1	TRBD1	TRBJ2-5	once	TGTGCCAGCAGGCCTCCACTCCGGGACAGGGAGGGAGAGACCCAGTACTTC	CASRPPLRDREGETQYF
TRBV20-1	NA	TRBJ2-7	few	TGCAGTGCTAGAGCCCGAGCGGCTAGCTCCTACGAGCAGTACTTC	CSARARAASSYEQYF
TRBV20-1	NA	TRBJ1-1	few	TGCAGTGCTAGGCCCCAGGGTAGGACCACTGAAGCTTTCTTT	CSARPQGRTTEAFF
TRBV6-4	TRBD1	TRBJ2-1	NA	TGTGCCAGCAGTGAACTTCCTCAGGGGGACCATTACAATGAGCAGTTCTTC	CASSELPQGDHYNEQFF
TRBV7-2	TRBD1	TRBJ2-7	few	TGTGCCAGCAGCTTATTGAGGGGGCGGCCTTACGAGCAGTACTTC	CASSLLRGRPYEQYF
TRBV10-3	NA	TRBJ2-2	few	TGTGCCATCAGTGAGCCCCAGGGAAGGGGAAGCGCCGGGGAGCTGTTTTTT	CAISEPQGRGSAGELFF
TRBV20-1	TRBD2	TRBJ2-7	NA	TGCAGTGCTAGAGATCTAGCGGAGAGGAGGGACGAGCAGTACTTC	CSARDLAERRDEQYF
TRBV29-1	NA	TRBJ2-2	NA	TGCAGCGCCCTAAACACCGGGGAGCTGTTTTTT	CSALNTGELFF
TRBV5-1	TRBD2	TRBJ2-5	NA	TGCGCCAGCAGCGTACGGACTAGCGGGATAGAGACCCAGTACTTC	CASSVRTSGIETQYF
TRBV20-1	TRBD2	TRBJ2-1	NA	TGCAGTGCTAGTTTCCGGGAGGGCCTGTTAGGCAATGAGCAGTTCTTC	CSASFREGLLGNEQFF
TRBV4-1	TRBD2	TRBJ2-5	NA	TGCGCCAGCAGCCTCCTGACTAGCGGGAGGCGAGTAGGTTTAGAGACCCAGTACTTC	CASSLLTSGRRVGLETQYF
TRBV5-6	NA	TRBJ2-5	NA	TGTGCCAGCAGCCGAGAATCCACAGAGCCCCAGTACTTC	CASSRESTEPQYF
TRBV6-1	NA	TRBJ1-5	few	TGTGCCAGCAGGAGATATAGCAATCAGCCCCAGCATTTT	CASRRYSNQPQHF
TRBV12-3/TRBV12-4	TRBD1	TRBJ1-1	NA	TGTGCCAGCAGTTCCTATATTACAGGGGACACTGAAGCTTTCTTT	CASSSYITGDTEAFF
TRBV27	NA	TRBJ2-7	NA	TGTGCCAGCAGTTTGGCAGGACCGAGCTCCTACGAGCAGTACTTC	CASSLAGPSSYEQYF